This T cell receptor beta chain is from a study of CD8+CD57+ T cells in acquired aplastic anemia (dated by TCRdb to 2016 to 2019). A note on the overall study: A mean of about 3.2 ug of DNA, ranging from roughly 0.18 to 30 ug, was extracted from sorted CD4+ and CD8+ cells. CD8+CD57+ expansion was defined as frequency above the mean frequency observed in healthy subjects. What the authors observed across the whole study: Around 30 CD8+ CDR3 sequences were shared between patients and controls but appeared highly expressed in patients and within their immunodominant clones. CD8+ Simpson's diversity did not differ significantly between patients and healthy controls (P=0.060).

Expansion of CD8+CD57+ cells had been shown by flow cytometry in the patients chosen for sequencing. Every patient had a diagnosis of severe acquired aplastic anemia based on International Study of Aplastic Anemia and Agranulocytosis and Camitta criteria. At the time blood was sampled, none of the patients had received any therapy. TCR repertoires of sorted CD4+ and CD8+ blood T cells from severe aplastic anemia patients and healthy subjects were deep-sequenced in the study. In the USA, patient enrollment took place under clinicaltrials.gov protocols 00001620, 01623167, 00001397, 00071045, 00081523 and 00961064. Ficoll-Paque density gradient centrifugation was used to isolate peripheral blood mononuclear cells. Before DNA extraction, CD4+ and CD8+ T cells were sorted by FACS or by magnetic beads. This clonotype was counted between two and nine times. The specificity of this receptor is unknown. It has no much larger one-base neighbor in the sample; base qualities were not kept.

From the cysteine up to the phenylalanine, the CDR3 has a length of 11 residues. Left in the record is the CDR3 DNA by itself, 33 bases read in frame from the first base. CDR1 and CDR2, per the germline V gene (reference sequence), are DFQATT and SNEGSKA. The junction carries 10 bases between V and J, which are trimmed by 6 bases and 5 bases respectively. TCR beta VDJ combination and CDR3 sequence profiling used genomic DNA as the template. An Illumina HiSeq 2000 was the platform used for TCR repertoire sequencing. From the authors' description of their analysis: TRBV/TRBJ rearrangement plots, CDR3 size and DJ length profiles, and Simpson's diversity index were used to evaluate the repertoires. The most abundant DNA sequence in the deep sequencing data was defined as the immunodominant clone. CDR3 amino acid sequences were screened for sharing across subjects and were compared with published repertoires and the VDJdb database. TCRdb reprocessing: public reads trimmed at Q25 with fastp, clones called with MiXCR, in-frame beta chains kept. For every CDR3 protein sequence, its rows merge into one entry that carries the most common genes and DNA. What appears here as the V and J calls and clone size reflects TCRdb's work, not the paper's. This sample is represented by around 290,000 distinct CDR3 sequences; 56% of them were singletons. The top ten clones comprise under 1.5% of the sample.

The chain couples TRBV20-1 to TRBJ2-5; the D gene identity is not certain. Sequencing input: sorted CD4+, CD8+, or CD8+CD57+ T cells (not recorded which) from PBMCs. This clonotype originated in a human donor with aplastic anemia. For the CDR3, the sequence is CSANRKETQYF. The DNA reads TGCAGTGCAAATAGGAAGGAGACCCAGTACTTC.